Described below is a single T cell receptor (beta chain) sequence and its context. CDR3 length: 12 amino acids. Germline values: CDR1 LNHNV, CDR2 YYDKDF (reference sequence). V lost 8 bases and J 6 bases, leaving 11 bases between the germline ends. RNA was extracted with the RNeasy kit, and a quantity of roughly 0.45 to 1 ug was reverse transcribed using random hexamers. From the immunoSEQ multiplex PCR reads, TCRdb called clonotypes with MiXCR, one entry per CDR3 protein. The sample shows about 150,000 distinct CDR3 sequences, around 95% of them seen only once. These data belong to a study of CD8 T cells in Susac syndrome. CD8+ and CD4+ T cells from blood underwent TCR beta sequencing.

This TCR was sampled from a human donor with multiple sclerosis. Sequenced sample: CD8+ T cells from PBMCs. This chain connects TRBV15 to TRBJ2-1; a weak D match, TRBD1 (6 bases). CDR3 sequence reads: CATRNRVNEQFF. The CDR3, as DNA: TGTGCCACCCGAAACAGGGTCAATGAGCAGTTCTTC.